The 2 T cell receptor beta chains presented below share a single source sample, sequenced in a study of blood T cells in healthy people across ages (dated by TCRdb to the mid-2010s). Receptor amplification or capture employed 5' RACE. Sequenced using an Illumina HiSeq 2500. A second roughly 7 to 12 cycle PCR used a sample-barcoded 5' primer and a J-beta primer mix. The public sequencing data were trimmed at Q25 with fastp and processed into clonotypes with MiXCR by TCRdb, which kept only in-frame beta chains. Rows are combined by CDR3 protein, so each entry shows the most common genes and DNA. This sample gives some 700,000 distinct CDR3 sequences in total; roughly 45% of them show up just once. Jointly, the top ten make up less than 25% of the sample. The material sequenced was blood. These receptors were taken from a woman aged 55-70 years in good health.

The chain carries TRBV7-2 and TRBJ2-1; no definite D call. V was clipped by 1 base and J by 0 bases, with 10 bases between them. The CDR3 runs to 16 residues. Per the germline V gene, CDR1 is SGHTA and CDR2 is FQGNSA. The CDR3 coding sequence is TGTGCCAGCAGCTTAGTCGTGTTCAGCTCCTACAATGAGCAGTTCTTC. It yields the protein CASSLVVFSSYNEQFF.

The rearrangement joins TRBV20-1 to TRBJ2-5, with D maybe TRBD1 (5 bases). Germline values: CDR1 DFQATT, CDR2 SNEGSKA (reference sequence). V dropped 5 bases and J dropped 1 base, with 11 bases sitting between them. This CDR3 comprises 13 residues. CDR3 sequence (DNA): TGCAGTGCTCCCAAAGGGGCCCAAGAGACCCAGTACTTC. Protein sequence: CSAPKGAQETQYF.